The 29 T cell receptor beta chains below were found in one sample sequenced in a study of blood T cell repertoires in COVID-19. Profiled with immunoSEQ multiplex PCR; TCRdb holds only in-frame clones, not every one. The table includes some 25,000 clones, 82% detected once. The sample comprised peripheral blood. The receptors shown here come from a human donor in a cohort sampled during active COVID-19.

This chain links TRBV3-1 (or the pseudogene TRBV3-2) with TRBJ1-2; 9 nucleotides match TRBD1. Germline CDR1 LGHDT, CDR2 YNNKEL (reference sequence). V gave up 3 bases and J gave up 4 bases; unmatched junction bases: 12. The CDR3 is 17 amino acids. In DNA, the CDR3 is TGTGCCAGCAGCCATAACGACAGGGGGGACTTTCCCTATGGCTACACCTTC. It is translated as CASSHNDRGDFPYGYTF.

The CDR3 sequence is CASSSGGGSYEQYF. CDR3 in DNA: TGTGCCAGCAGCTCGGGGGGGGGCTCCTACGAGCAGTACTTC. V gene TRBV7-9 combines with J gene TRBJ2-7, with 8 bases aligning to TRBD2. The CDR3 has 14 amino acids. The V gene's germline CDR1 is SEHNR and CDR2 FQNEAQ (reference sequence). V was clipped by 4 bases and J by 0 bases; unmatched bases: 2.

The J gene is TRBJ1-1, the V gene TRBV13; D is undetermined. The germline V gene has CDR1 PRHDT and CDR2 FYEKMQ (reference sequence). This CDR3 spans 13 amino acids. V was pared by 2 bases and J by 0 bases, with 4 bases between. CDR3: CASSLYVNTEAFF. CDR3 DNA: TGTGCCAGCAGCTTATATGTGAACACTGAAGCTTTCTTT.

The V gene is TRBV19, the J gene TRBJ1-5, with D uncertain. The V gene lost 1 base and the J gene lost 0 bases, with 7 bases spanning the gap. The germline gives CDR1 LNHDA, CDR2 SQIVND (reference sequence). The CDR3 length is 15 residues. In DNA form, the CDR3 reads TGTGCCAGTAGTATAGTAGGAGTTAGCAATCAGCCCCAGCATTTT. The encoded protein is CASSIVGVSNQPQHF. Variable domain in full (rest from reference TRBV19 and TRBJ1-5): DGGITQSPKYLFRKEGQNVTLSCEQNLNHDAMYWYRQDPGQGLRLIYYSQIVNDFQKGDIAEGYSVSREKKESFPLTVTSAQKNPTAFYLCASSIVGVSNQPQHFGDGTRLSIL.

The chain couples TRBV11-2 to TRBJ1-3, with TRBD1 as a possible D gene (5 bases). Trimming removed 5 bases from V and 0 bases from J, with 14 bases in between. In germline, CDR1 is SGHAT, CDR2 FQNNGV. The CDR3 loop spans 16 amino acids. The CDR3 DNA is TGTGCCAGCAGCCCGTGGGGCAGGAGCTCTGGAAACACCATATATTTT. Translating it yields CASSPWGRSSGNTIYF.

This clone is a singleton in its sample. The genes are TRBV3-1 (or the pseudogene TRBV3-2) and TRBJ2-7; D is possibly TRBD2 (6 bases). This CDR3 comprises 14 residues. V was shortened by 8 bases and J by 5 bases, with 19 bases between the two germline ends. From germline, CDR1 is LGHDT and CDR2 YNNKEL (reference sequence). CDR3 protein: CASSVGGTFHEQYF. Written as DNA, the CDR3 is TGTGCCAGCTCCGTCGGCGGGACCTTCCACGAGCAGTACTTC.

The chain combines TRBV27 with TRBJ2-3; unclear D gene. Germline V lookup: CDR1 MNHEY, CDR2 SMNVEV (reference sequence). The V end was cut by 6 bases, the J end by 2 bases, with 6 bases between. This CDR3 spans 12 amino acids. The CDR3 is CASRRTTDTQYF. The DNA for the CDR3 is TGTGCCAGCAGGCGAACCACAGATACGCAGTATTTT.

The rearrangement joins TRBV7-3 to TRBJ2-1, with TRBD2 identical over 8 bases. This CDR3 spans 15 amino acids. Germline V gene data show CDR1 as SGHTA and CDR2 as FQGTGA. Trimming cost V 5 bases and J 5 bases; bases outside gene matches: 8. The CDR3 here is CASSPTGGRNNEQFF. CDR3 nucleotide sequence: TGTGCCAGCAGCCCGACCGGCGGGAGGAACAATGAGCAGTTCTTC.

This clone has only one observation. This chain joins TRBV6-5 and TRBJ2-2; 7 bases align to TRBD2. The V gene's germline CDR1 is MNHEY and CDR2 SVGAGI. The junction had 2 bases not matched to a gene; V was cut back by 0 bases and J by 1 base. The CDR3 sequence is 16 residues long. CDR3 residues: CASSYSGGGNTGELFF. Written as DNA, the CDR3 is TGTGCCAGCAGTTACTCGGGCGGGGGGAACACCGGGGAGCTGTTTTTT.

This clone has just one count. The chain links TRBV14 to TRBJ2-7; TRBD2 matches at 8 bases. Germline CDR1 is SGHDN and CDR2 is FVKESK. V was clipped by 3 bases and J by 3 bases; unmatched bases: 4. The length of the CDR3 is 14 residues. This chain's CDR3 is CASSHGRGVYEQYF. In DNA form, the CDR3 reads TGTGCCAGCAGCCATGGGCGGGGGGTCTACGAGCAGTACTTC. The full variable domain, in which reference TRBV14 and TRBJ2-7 provide the parts outside the CDR3, is EAGVTQFPSHSVIEKGQTVTLRCDPISGHDNLYWYRRVMGKEIKFLLHFVKESKQDESGMPNNRFLAERTGGTYSTLKVQPAELEDSGVYFCASSHGRGVYEQYFGPGTRLTVT.

The chain uses TRBV6-2 or TRBV6-3 and TRBJ2-1; D possibly corresponds to TRBD2 (6 bases). The V gene lost 2 bases and the J gene lost 3 bases, with 11 bases spanning the gap. The CDR3 loop spans 15 amino acids. Germline lookup yields CDR1 MNHEY and CDR2 SVGEGT. CDR3 loop: CASSYGGGFYNEQFF. Written as DNA, the CDR3 is TGTGCCAGCAGTTACGGTGGGGGGTTCTACAATGAGCAGTTCTTC.

The gene calls are TRBV24-1 and TRBJ2-7; TRBD1 agrees at 10 bases. CDR3 length: 16 amino acids. V was clipped by 5 bases and J by 0 bases; unmatched bases: 6. Germline values: CDR1 KGHDR, CDR2 SFDVKD. Here the CDR3 reads CATSGPGQGPSYEQYF. CDR3 nucleotides: TGTGCCACCAGTGGCCCGGGACAGGGGCCCTCCTACGAGCAGTACTTC.

The chain combines TRBV7-9 with TRBJ2-6; 8 bases fit TRBD1. This CDR3 region has 15 residues. CDR1 is SEHNR and CDR2 is FQNEAQ in the germline V gene (reference sequence). V was clipped by 5 bases and J by 7 bases; unmatched bases: 7. This CDR3 is CASSQGTGKANVLTF. DNA for the CDR3: TGTGCCAGCAGCCAAGGGACAGGAAAAGCCAACGTCCTGACTTTC. Full variable domain (remainder filled in from reference TRBV7-9 and TRBJ2-6): DTGVSQNPRHKITKRGQNVTFRCDPISEHNRLYWYRQTLGQGPEFLTYFQNEAQLEKSRLLSDRFSAERPKGSFSTLEIQRTEQGDSAMYLCASSQGTGKANVLTFGAGSRLTVL.

The chain recombines TRBV11-3 with TRBJ2-1; 9 positions match TRBD2. The CDR3 runs to 16 residues. Trimming took 0 bases from V and 9 from J; bases not matched to a gene: 9. The germline V gene encodes CDR1 SGHNT and CDR2 YENEEA. The CDR3 is CASSLDPLAGLGEQFF. Here the CDR3 DNA reads TGTGCCAGCAGCTTAGATCCCCTAGCGGGATTAGGTGAGCAGTTCTTC.

The rearrangement joins TRBV27 to TRBJ2-3; 7 bases are shared with TRBD2. Germline CDR1 reads MNHEY; CDR2 reads SMNVEV (reference sequence). Trimming cost V 3 bases and J 2 bases; bases outside gene matches: 2. The CDR3 extends over 14 amino acids. CDR3 nucleotide sequence: TGTGCCAGCAGTTTCGGGAGGAACACAGATACGCAGTATTTT. Its translation: CASSFGRNTDTQYF.

This rearrangement joins TRBV4-3 to TRBJ1-1; a possible D gene is TRBD1 (6 bases). The germline V gene encodes CDR1 LGHNA and CDR2 YSLEER. The CDR3 length is 11 residues. Trimming pared 3 bases from V and 11 bases from J, leaving 10 bases between. The CDR3 is CASSQTGEAFF. DNA for the CDR3: TGCGCCAGCAGCCAGACAGGAGAGGCTTTCTTT.

The chain carries TRBV6-6 and TRBJ1-2, with 11 nucleotides matching TRBD1. Trimming removed 6 bases from V and 2 bases from J; junction bases left unmatched: 5. Germline V gene lookup returns CDR1 MNHNY and CDR2 SVGAGI (reference sequence). The CDR3 has 15 residues. Written as DNA, the CDR3 is TGTGCCAGCAGCCCGGGACAGGGGGGGAACTATGGCTACACCTTC. Protein: CASSPGQGGNYGYTF.

V usage is TRBV10-3 and J usage is TRBJ2-7, with 9 bases matching TRBD1. Trimming cost V 6 bases and J 0 bases; bases outside gene matches: 0. The CDR3 totals 13 residues. CDR1 and CDR2 from the germline V gene are ENHRY and SYGVKD. DNA of the CDR3: TGTGCCATCAGGACAGGGGGCTCCTACGAGCAGTACTTC. Protein sequence: CAIRTGGSYEQYF.

The CDR3 nucleotides are TGTGCCAGTAGTATCGGAGGACATACGCAGTATTTT. It codes for CASSIGGHTQYF. V gene TRBV19 combines with J gene TRBJ2-3; a possible D gene is TRBD2 (5 bases). Trimming took off 3 bases at V and 7 bases at J, with 8 bases between the two ends. The CDR3 has 12 residues. Germline-derived CDR1 and CDR2 are LNHDA and SQIVND (reference sequence).

The chain combines TRBV19 with TRBJ1-2; 8 nucleotides agree with TRBD1. After removal of 6 bases from V and 7 bases from J, the junction contained 7 bases not matched to a gene. Germline lookup yields CDR1 LNHDA and CDR2 SQIVND (reference sequence). This CDR3 contains 13 residues. CDR3 amino acids: CASRDRDRGGYTF. CDR3 nucleotide sequence: TGTGCCAGTAGGGACAGGGATAGGGGTGGCTACACCTTC.

The V call is TRBV6-2 or TRBV6-3, the J call TRBJ2-2, with D perhaps matching TRBD2 (6 bases). The germline gives CDR1 MNHEY, CDR2 SVGEGT. Trimming removed 5 bases from V and 2 bases from J, with 6 bases in between. The CDR3 is 13 residues long. This chain's CDR3 is CASSGLNTGELFF. CDR3 DNA sequence: TGTGCCAGCAGTGGACTAAACACCGGGGAGCTGTTTTTT.

V is TRBV2 and J is TRBJ2-1, with D possibly matching TRBD1 (5 bases). This CDR3 comprises 13 residues. Germline CDR1 and CDR2: SNHLY and FYNNEI. Trimming stripped 4 bases from V and 10 bases from J, with 14 bases between. The CDR3 region is CASSGERGWEQFF. The CDR3 nucleotides are TGTGCCAGCAGTGGAGAAAGGGGCTGGGAGCAGTTCTTC. Filled out from reference TRBV2 and TRBJ2-1, the complete variable domain reads EPEVTQTPSHQVTQMGQEVILRCVPISNHLYFYWYRQILGQKVEFLVSFYNNEISEKSEIFDDQFSVERPDGSNFTLKIRSTKLEDSAMYFCASSGERGWEQFFGPGTRLTVL.

The chain recombines TRBV28 with TRBJ2-3; 9 positions agree with TRBD1. Looked up from germline, CDR1 is MDHEN and CDR2 is SYDVKM. CDR3 length: 15 amino acids. Trimming cost V 4 bases and J 4 bases; bases outside gene matches: 6. As DNA, the CDR3 is TGTGCCAGCAGTTATGGGACAGGGATCGCAGATACGCAGTATTTT. This sequence encodes CASSYGTGIADTQYF.

This chain joins TRBV5-6 and TRBJ1-5; 9 bases agree with TRBD1. The CDR3 extends over 15 amino acids. Germline V gene data show CDR1 as SGHDT and CDR2 as YYEEEE. J lost 7 bases, V lost 4 bases, and 9 bases had no gene match. The CDR3 DNA reads as TGTGCCAGCAGCCGGGGACAGGGCCGACTGCAGCCCCAGCATTTT. Protein product: CASSRGQGRLQPQHF.

This clone was observed a few times. The gene calls are TRBV4-3 and TRBJ2-6; 9 nucleotides agree with TRBD2. V was clipped by 0 bases and J by 4 bases; unmatched bases: 7. Per germline, CDR1 LGHNA and CDR2 YSLEER. This CDR3 is built from 18 residues. DNA for the CDR3: TGCGCCAGCAGCCAAGATCCCAGCGGGAGGTCCGGGGCCAACGTCCTGACTTTC. This codes for CASSQDPSGRSGANVLTF.

This clone occurred a few times. The chain has TRBV4-2 and TRBJ1-1, with D possibly TRBD1 on 5 matching bases. The V end lost 0 bases, the J end lost 2 bases, and 16 bases lay between the germline ends. The CDR3 length is 17 residues. From germline, CDR1 is LGHNA and CDR2 YNFKEQ. CDR3 DNA: TGTGCCAGCAGCCAAGATATTGCCAGGGAGGTTAACACTGAAGCTTTCTTT. This translates into CASSQDIAREVNTEAFF.

V gene TRBV5-1 combines with J gene TRBJ2-7; weak D call: TRBD2 (6 bases). Trimming pared 4 bases from V and 3 bases from J, leaving 20 bases between. Germline V CDR1 and CDR2: SGHRS, YFSETQ. CDR3 length: 16 residues. In DNA form, the CDR3 reads TGCGCCAGCAGCCCGGCTCTAGCGTTACCGAACTACGAGCAGTACTTC. Translation gives CASSPALALPNYEQYF. The whole variable domain, filled in from reference TRBV5-1 and TRBJ2-7, reads KAGVTQTPRYLIKTRGQQVTLSCSPISGHRSVSWYQQTPGQGLQFLFEYFSETQRNKGNFPGRFSGRQFSNSRSEMNVSTLELGDSALYLCASSPALALPNYEQYFGPGTRLTVT.

This chain connects TRBV27 to TRBJ1-3; 7 bases map to TRBD1. The V gene end was trimmed by 3 bases and the J gene end by 0 bases; junction bases not matched to a gene: 2. Germline assignment: CDR1 MNHEY and CDR2 SMNVEV (reference sequence). CDR3 length equals 15 residues. The CDR3 spells CASSFRQGSGNTIYF. Written as DNA, the CDR3 is TGTGCCAGCAGTTTCCGACAGGGCTCTGGAAACACCATATATTTT.

This chain links TRBV27 with TRBJ2-7; 7 bases match TRBD1. The CDR3 covers 13 residues. Germline V gives CDR1 MNHEY, CDR2 SMNVEV (reference sequence). With V trimmed by 8 bases and J by 4 bases, 8 bases remained unmatched. DNA for the CDR3: TGTGCCAGCTCACGGCAGGGGGATTACGAGCAGTACTTC. Its protein is CASSRQGDYEQYF.